This TCR beta chain came from a study of CD8 T cells in ankylosing spondylitis (dated by TCRdb to about 2017). Regarding the research as a whole: The study profiled T cell receptor beta repertoires in healthy donors and ankylosing spondylitis patients to find disease-linked TCR variants. The full study cohort comprised about 24 ankylosing spondylitis patients and over 95 healthy donors. Peripheral blood was sampled, and synovial fluid was also collected from ankylosing spondylitis patients. Overall study results and their limits: The disease-linked clones were reported to be significantly enriched in matched synovial fluid samples from ankylosing spondylitis patients. A CD8+ phenotype was shown by the disease-linked clones, which were found at relatively low frequencies in peripheral blood. A TCR beta motif of several highly homologous amino acid variants appeared characteristic of blood from ankylosing spondylitis patients. Some of the motif variants had been reported before in the synovial fluid and blood of reactive arthritis patients, a finding that suggests common disease-initiation mechanisms.

TCRdb shows the sequencer as Illumina HiSeq 2500. Quantitative 5'-RACE with molecular barcodes was used to prepare TCR beta libraries. On the authors' methods: A new computational method based on a probabilistic model of VDJ rearrangement was used to identify disease-linked TCR variants. TCRdb redid the processing of the public reads, applying fastp at Q25 and MiXCR, and retained in-frame beta chains. A single entry per CDR3 protein holds the most common genes and DNA from its merged rows. TCRdb assigned the V and J calls; the authors' analysis was not used. A total of almost 400,000 distinct CDR3 sequences appear in this sample, around 22% of them only once. The ten largest make up around 16% of the sample. This clonotype was picked up a small number of times. The antigen it binds to is not known. The input lacks base qualities; no much larger clone sits a single base away. V is cut by 2 bases and J by 3 bases, and the space between the germline ends is 14 bases. Sequences KGHSH (CDR1) and LQKENI (CDR2) are obtained from the germline V gene. Including the terminal cysteine and phenylalanine, the CDR3 comprises 16 residues. Left in the record is the CDR3 DNA by itself, 48 bases read in frame from the first base.

Sequences were obtained from blood, either unsorted or a sorted T cell fraction (not recorded which). This sequence originates from a male donor with ankylosing spondylitis. The chain joins TRBV18 to TRBJ2-1, with TRBD2 perhaps the D gene, on 6 matching bases. DNA sequence: TGTGCCAGCTCACCAAGCTCCCGGGACTTCTACAATGAGCAGTTCTTC. This yields the protein CASSPSSRDFYNEQFF.